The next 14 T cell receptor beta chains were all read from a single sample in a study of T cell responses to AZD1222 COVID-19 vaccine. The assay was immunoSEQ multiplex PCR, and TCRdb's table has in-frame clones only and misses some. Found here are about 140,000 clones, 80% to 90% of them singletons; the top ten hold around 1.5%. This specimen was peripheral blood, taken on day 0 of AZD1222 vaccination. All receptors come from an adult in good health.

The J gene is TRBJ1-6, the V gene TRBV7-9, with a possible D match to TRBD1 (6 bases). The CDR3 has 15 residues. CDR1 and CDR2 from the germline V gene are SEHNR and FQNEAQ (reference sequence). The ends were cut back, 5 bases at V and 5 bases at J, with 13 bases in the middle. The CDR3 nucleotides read TGTGCCAGCAGCCAGGGGTCCAGGGATAATTCACCCCTCCACTTT. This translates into CASSQGSRDNSPLHF.

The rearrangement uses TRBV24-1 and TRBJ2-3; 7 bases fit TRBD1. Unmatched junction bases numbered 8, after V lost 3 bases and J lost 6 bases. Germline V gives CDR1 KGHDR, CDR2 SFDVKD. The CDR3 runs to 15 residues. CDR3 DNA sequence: TGTGCCACCAGTGATCCCGGCGAAGGGGGCGATACGCAGTATTTT. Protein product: CATSDPGEGGDTQYF.

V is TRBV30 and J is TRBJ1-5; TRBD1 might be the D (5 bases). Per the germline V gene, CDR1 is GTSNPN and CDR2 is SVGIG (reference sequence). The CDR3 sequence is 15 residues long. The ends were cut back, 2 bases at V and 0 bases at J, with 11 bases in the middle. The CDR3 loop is CAWSSDIYSNQPQHF. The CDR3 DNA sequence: TGTGCCTGGAGTTCGGACATCTATAGCAATCAGCCCCAGCATTTT.

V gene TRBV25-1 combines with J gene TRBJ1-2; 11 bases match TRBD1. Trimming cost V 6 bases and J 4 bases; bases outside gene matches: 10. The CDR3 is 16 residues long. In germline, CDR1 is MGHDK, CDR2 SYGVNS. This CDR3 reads CASRGGQGAIGYGYTF. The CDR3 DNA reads TGTGCCAGCAGAGGAGGACAGGGGGCGATTGGCTATGGCTACACCTTC.

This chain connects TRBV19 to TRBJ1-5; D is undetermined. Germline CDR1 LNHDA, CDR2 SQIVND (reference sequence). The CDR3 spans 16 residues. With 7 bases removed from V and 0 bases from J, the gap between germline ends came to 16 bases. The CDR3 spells CASTPGMGISNQPQHF. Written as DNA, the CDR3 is TGTGCCAGTACCCCGGGAATGGGGATTAGCAATCAGCCCCAGCATTTT.

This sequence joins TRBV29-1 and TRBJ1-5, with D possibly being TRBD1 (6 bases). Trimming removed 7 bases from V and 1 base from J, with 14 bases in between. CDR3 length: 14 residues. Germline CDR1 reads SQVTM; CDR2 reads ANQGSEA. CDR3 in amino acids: CSALPGGSNQPQHF. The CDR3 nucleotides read TGCAGCGCCCTACCCGGGGGCAGCAATCAGCCCCAGCATTTT.

The CDR3 DNA reads as TGTGCCAGCAGTTTCACCTTGAGCTCCTACAATGAGCAGTTCTTC. It codes for CASSFTLSSYNEQFF. The chain combines TRBV11-2 with TRBJ2-1; no clear D gene. V was trimmed by 6 bases and J by 0 bases, leaving 12 bases between them. This CDR3 is 15 amino acids long. Germline V gives CDR1 SGHAT, CDR2 FQNNGV. Variable domain in full (rest from reference TRBV11-2 and TRBJ2-1): EAGVAQSPRYKIIEKRQSVAFWCNPISGHATLYWYQQILGQGPKLLIQFQNNGVVDDSQLPKDRFSAERLKGVDSTLKIQPAKLEDSAVYLCASSFTLSSYNEQFFGPGTRLTVL.

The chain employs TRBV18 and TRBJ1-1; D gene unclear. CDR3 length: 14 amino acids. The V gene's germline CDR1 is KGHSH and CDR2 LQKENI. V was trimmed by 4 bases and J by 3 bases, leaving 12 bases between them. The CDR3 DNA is TGTGCCAGCTCACTGACGATCAGTGACACTGAAGCTTTCTTT. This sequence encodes CASSLTISDTEAFF.

The CDR3 nucleotides are TGTGCCGTCCCCCGGGACAGCCTCACCGGGGAGCTGTTTTTT. Its translation: CAVPRDSLTGELFF. The chain joins TRBV15 to TRBJ2-2, with 7 bases lining up with TRBD1. CDR3 length: 14 residues. V was clipped by 11 bases and J by 4 bases; unmatched bases: 10. Germline V lookup: CDR1 LNHNV, CDR2 YYDKDF (reference sequence).

The CDR3 reads CASSQGMAGTTYNEQFF. For the CDR3, the DNA is TGTGCCAGCAGCCAAGGAATGGCGGGAACGACCTACAATGAGCAGTTCTTC. V and J are TRBV3-1 (or the pseudogene TRBV3-2) and TRBJ2-1, with a possible D match to TRBD2 (6 bases). The germline gives CDR1 LGHDT, CDR2 YNNKEL (reference sequence). The ends were cut back, 1 base at V and 2 bases at J, with 15 bases in the middle. The CDR3 spans 17 residues.

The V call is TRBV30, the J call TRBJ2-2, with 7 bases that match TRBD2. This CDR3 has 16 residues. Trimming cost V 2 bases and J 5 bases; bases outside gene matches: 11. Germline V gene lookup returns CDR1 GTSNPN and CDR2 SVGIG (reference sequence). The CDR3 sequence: CAWSTPGLAVTGELFF. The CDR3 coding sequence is TGTGCCTGGAGTACCCCGGGGCTAGCGGTTACCGGGGAGCTGTTTTTT.

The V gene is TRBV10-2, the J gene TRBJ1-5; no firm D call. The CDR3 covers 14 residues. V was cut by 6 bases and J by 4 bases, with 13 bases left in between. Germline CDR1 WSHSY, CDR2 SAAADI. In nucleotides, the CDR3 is TGCGCCAGCAGGGTCGCAAGTGGGAATCAGCCCCAGCATTTT. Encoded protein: CASRVASGNQPQHF.

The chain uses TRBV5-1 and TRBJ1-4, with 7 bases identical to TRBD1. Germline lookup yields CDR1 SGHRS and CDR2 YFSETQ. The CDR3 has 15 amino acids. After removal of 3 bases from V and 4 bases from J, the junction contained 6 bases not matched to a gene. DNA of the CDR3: TGCGCCAGCAGCTCGACCGGACAGGTTAATGAAAAACTGTTTTTT. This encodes CASSSTGQVNEKLFF.

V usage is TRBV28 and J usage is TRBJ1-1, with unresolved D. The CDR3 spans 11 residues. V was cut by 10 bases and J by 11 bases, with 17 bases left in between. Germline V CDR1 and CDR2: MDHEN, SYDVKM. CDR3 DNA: TGTGCCACCCAAACCAGTCGGTCGGCTTTCTTT. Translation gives CATQTSRSAFF.